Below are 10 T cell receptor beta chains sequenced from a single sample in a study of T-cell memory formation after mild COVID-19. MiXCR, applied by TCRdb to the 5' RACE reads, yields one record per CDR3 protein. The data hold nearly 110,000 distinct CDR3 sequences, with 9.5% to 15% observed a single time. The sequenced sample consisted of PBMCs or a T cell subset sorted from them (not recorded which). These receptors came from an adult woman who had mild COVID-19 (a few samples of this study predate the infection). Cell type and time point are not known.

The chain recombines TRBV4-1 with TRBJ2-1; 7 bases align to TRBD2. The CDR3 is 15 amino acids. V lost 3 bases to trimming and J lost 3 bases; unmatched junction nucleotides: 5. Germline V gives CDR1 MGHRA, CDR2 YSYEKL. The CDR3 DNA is TGCGCCAGCAGCCAGGAGGGAGGGCTCTACAATGAGCAGTTCTTC. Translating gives CASSQEGGLYNEQFF.

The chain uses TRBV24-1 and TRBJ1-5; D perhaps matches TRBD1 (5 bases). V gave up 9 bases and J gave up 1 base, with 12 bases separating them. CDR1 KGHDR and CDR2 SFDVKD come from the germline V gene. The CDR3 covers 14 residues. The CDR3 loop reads CATLPGPSNQPQHF. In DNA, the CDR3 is TGTGCCACCCTCCCGGGACCGAGCAATCAGCCCCAGCATTTT.

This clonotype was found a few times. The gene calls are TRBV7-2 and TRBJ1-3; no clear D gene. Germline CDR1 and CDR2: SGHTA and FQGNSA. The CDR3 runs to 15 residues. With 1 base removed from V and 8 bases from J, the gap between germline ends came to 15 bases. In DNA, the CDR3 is TGTGCCAGCAGCTTAGGTGCGGGGAACTCGGACACCATATATTTT. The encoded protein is CASSLGAGNSDTIYF.

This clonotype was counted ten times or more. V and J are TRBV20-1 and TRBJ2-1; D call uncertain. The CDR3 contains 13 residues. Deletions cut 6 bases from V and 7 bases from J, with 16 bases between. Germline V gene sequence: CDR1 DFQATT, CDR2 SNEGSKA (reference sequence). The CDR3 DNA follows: TGCAGTGCCCCATTCGTTTCACGGAATGAGCAGTTCTTC. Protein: CSAPFVSRNEQFF.

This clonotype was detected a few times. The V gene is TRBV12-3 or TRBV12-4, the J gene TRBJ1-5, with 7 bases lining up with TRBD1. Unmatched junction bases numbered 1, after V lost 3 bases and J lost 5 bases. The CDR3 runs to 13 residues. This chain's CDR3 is CASSFQGDQPQHF. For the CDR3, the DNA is TGTGCCAGCAGTTTTCAGGGGGATCAGCCCCAGCATTTT.

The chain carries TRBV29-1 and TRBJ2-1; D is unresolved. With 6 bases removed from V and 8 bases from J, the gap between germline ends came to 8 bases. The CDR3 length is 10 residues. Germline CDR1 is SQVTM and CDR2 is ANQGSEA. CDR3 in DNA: TGCAGCGTAGTTGGCGATGAGCAGTTCTTC. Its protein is CSVVGDEQFF.

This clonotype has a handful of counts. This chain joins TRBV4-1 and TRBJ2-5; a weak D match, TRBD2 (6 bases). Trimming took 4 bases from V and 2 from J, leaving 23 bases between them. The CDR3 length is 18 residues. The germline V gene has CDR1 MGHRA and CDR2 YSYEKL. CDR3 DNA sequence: TGCGCCAGCAGCCCCCCGGGAGCGTTGGGGCTCAATCAAGAGACCCAGTACTTC. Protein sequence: CASSPPGALGLNQETQYF.

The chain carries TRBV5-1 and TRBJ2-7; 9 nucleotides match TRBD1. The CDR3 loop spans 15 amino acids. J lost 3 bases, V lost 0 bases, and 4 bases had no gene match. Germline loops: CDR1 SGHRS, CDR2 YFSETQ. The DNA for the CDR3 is TGCGCCAGCAGCTTGGGGGGGACAGGGAGCTACGAGCAGTACTTC. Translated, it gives CASSLGGTGSYEQYF.

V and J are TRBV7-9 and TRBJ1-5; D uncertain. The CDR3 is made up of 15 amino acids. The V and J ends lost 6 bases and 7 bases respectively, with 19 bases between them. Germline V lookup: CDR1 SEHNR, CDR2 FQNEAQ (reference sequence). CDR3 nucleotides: TGTGCCAGCAGTAAAGGGCAAGGGCCGAGACAGCCCCAGCATTTT. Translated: CASSKGQGPRQPQHF. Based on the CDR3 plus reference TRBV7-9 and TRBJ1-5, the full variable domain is DTGVSQNPRHKITKRGQNVTFRCDPISEHNRLYWYRQTLGQGPEFLTYFQNEAQLEKSRLLSDRFSAERPKGSFSTLEIQRTEQGDSAMYLCASSKGQGPRQPQHFGDGTRLSIL.

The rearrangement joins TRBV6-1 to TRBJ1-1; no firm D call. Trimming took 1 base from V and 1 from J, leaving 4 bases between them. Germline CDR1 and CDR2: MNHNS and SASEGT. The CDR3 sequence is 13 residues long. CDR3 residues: CASSEGWNTEAFF. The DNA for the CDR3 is TGTGCCAGCAGTGAAGGGTGGAACACTGAAGCTTTCTTT.